This TCR beta chain appears in the sequencing data of a study of T cell repertoires in cytomegalovirus infection. The wider study: Both CMV infection and a matching HLA type were indicated by public TCR beta signatures. Findings of the study overall: Totalled public TCR beta family frequency picked out people who carried CMV plus the relevant HLA. The response measured ex vivo was dominated by TCR beta clonotypes (HLA-C-restricted and CMV-specific).

Turning to this clonotype: Its antigen remains unknown.

TCRdb independently ran MiXCR on the reads; one entry per CDR3 protein. The sample contains 200,000 or so distinct CDR3 sequences, roughly a fifth of which appear only once. The CDR3 totals 15 residues. Germline V CDR1 and CDR2: LGHNA, YSLEER. Trimming took 0 bases from V and 8 from J, leaving 16 bases between them. The clonotype originates from a human donor in good health (CMV status not recorded). Some clones in this sample may be carry-over from other donors' samples. The sequencing sample was made of PBMCs. J is TRBJ1-2 and V is TRBV4-3; D is perhaps TRBD1 (6 bases). In DNA, the CDR3 is TGCGCCAGCAGCCAAGATCCGGATTCCAGGGGAGGCTACACCTTC. Translation: CASSQDPDSRGGYTF.